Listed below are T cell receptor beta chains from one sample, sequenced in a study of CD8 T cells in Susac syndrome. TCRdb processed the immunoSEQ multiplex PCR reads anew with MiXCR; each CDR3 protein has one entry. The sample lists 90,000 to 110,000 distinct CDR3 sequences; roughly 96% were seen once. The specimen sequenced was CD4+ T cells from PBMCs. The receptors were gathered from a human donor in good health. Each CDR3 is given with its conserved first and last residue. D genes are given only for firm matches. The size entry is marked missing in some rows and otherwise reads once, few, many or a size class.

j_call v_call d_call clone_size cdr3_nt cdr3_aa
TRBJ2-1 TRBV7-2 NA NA TGTGCCAGCAGCTTAGGGGACGCGACCCTAGGGAATGAGCAGTTCTTC CASSLGDATLGNEQFF
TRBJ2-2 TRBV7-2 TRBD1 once TGTGCCAGCAGCTTGGGACAGGGGTACCCCGGGGAGCTGTTTTTT CASSLGQGYPGELFF
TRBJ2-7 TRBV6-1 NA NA TGTGCCAGCAGTAACATCCACGAGCAGTACTTC CASSNIHEQYF
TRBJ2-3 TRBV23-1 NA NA TGCGCCAGCAGCCTCAATTCCCTTGCAGATACGCAGTATTTT CASSLNSLADTQYF
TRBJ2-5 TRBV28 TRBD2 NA TGTGCCAGCAGCCGGACTAGCGGGAGTCTTCAAGAGACCCAGTACTTC CASSRTSGSLQETQYF
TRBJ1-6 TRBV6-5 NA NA TGTGCCAGCAGTTACTCGATAAGGAAGGGGTCAGGGGACAATTCACCCCTCCACTTT CASSYSIRKGSGDNSPLHF
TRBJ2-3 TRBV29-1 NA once TGCAGCGTGGCCTGGGACAGCACAGATACGCAGTATTTT CSVAWDSTDTQYF
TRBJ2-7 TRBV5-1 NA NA TGCGCCAGCAGTATGTCGGCAGGGTCTACCTACGAGCAGTACTTC CASSMSAGSTYEQYF
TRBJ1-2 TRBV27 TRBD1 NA TGTGCCAGCAGTTTATTACAGGGGGAAGCTAGAGGCTACACCTTC CASSLLQGEARGYTF
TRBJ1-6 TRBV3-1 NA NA TGTGCCAGCAGCCAAAAAGGGCTTGGGAATTCACCCCTCCACTTT CASSQKGLGNSPLHF
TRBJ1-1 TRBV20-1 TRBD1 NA TGCAGTGCTAGAGATCCCAACAGGGGGAATGGGAACACTGAAGCTTTCTTT CSARDPNRGNGNTEAFF
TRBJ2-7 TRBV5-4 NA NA TGTGCCAGCAGCGATAGACAGGGACTATACGAGCAGTACTTC CASSDRQGLYEQYF
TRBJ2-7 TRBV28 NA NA TGTGCCAGCAGTTTATGGCGGTCGGGGGAGCAGTACTTC CASSLWRSGEQYF
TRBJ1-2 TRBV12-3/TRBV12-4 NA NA TGTGCCAGCAGTTTAGATATGTATGGCTACACCTTC CASSLDMYGYTF
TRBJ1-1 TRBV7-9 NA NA TGTGCCAATCAGAGGGCACAGGGCGCTATGAACACTGAAGCTTTCTTT CANQRAQGAMNTEAFF
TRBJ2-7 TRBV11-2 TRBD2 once TGTGCCAGCAGCTTAGTGACTAGCGGGAGGACCTACGAGCAGTACTTC CASSLVTSGRTYEQYF
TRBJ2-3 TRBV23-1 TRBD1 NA TGCGCCAGCAGCCAAGCCCCGGGACAGGGTCCAGATACGCAGTATTTT CASSQAPGQGPDTQYF
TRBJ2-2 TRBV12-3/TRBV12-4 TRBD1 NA TGTGCCAGCAAGACAGGGCTCACCGGGGAGCTGTTTTTT CASKTGLTGELFF